Detailed here is one TCR beta chain. What it recognizes is unknown. These data belong to a study of cytomegalovirus exposure and HLA in healthy donors. Study details: The approximately 700 first-cohort repertoires shared a platform with the 130 or so validation repertoires, as reported in a later analysis.

Study conclusions and caveats: Rare sequences made up most TCRs, while some public TCRs were found in many donors. CMV antigen specificity was confirmed in vitro for a few CMV-associated chains.

Data came from immunoSEQ multiplex PCR; TCRdb stores just in-frame clones and leaves some out. This sample yields 130,000 to 150,000 clones, of which approximately 89% are seen a single time; 9% belongs to the top ten. The TCR was taken from a woman between 18 and 29 years old in good health and CMV-seropositive. Material for sequencing was PBMCs.

The CDR3 loop reads CASSLIRNSYNEQFF. CDR3 nucleotides: TGTGCCAGCTCACTGATCAGGAACTCCTACAATGAGCAGTTCTTC. The V gene is TRBV18, the J gene TRBJ2-1; D is uncertain. V was pared by 4 bases and J by 0 bases, with 10 bases between. Germline assignment: CDR1 KGHSH and CDR2 LQKENI. The CDR3 has 15 residues.